The clone carrying this T cell receptor beta chain was detected many times. The sample belongs to a study of blood T cell repertoires in COVID-19. Study-wide context: Sites across the United States, Italy and Spain contributed samples from acute and convalescent COVID-19.

Some clones are missing from TCRdb's copy, which holds only in-frame ones; the method was immunoSEQ multiplex PCR. This sample yields roughly 150,000 clones, of which 75% to 90% are seen a single time; about 5.2% belongs to the top ten. Sample: PBMCs or T cells enriched from blood (not recorded which). The sequence was obtained from a man in his sixties or seventies who had been exposed to COVID-19.

CDR3 region: CASSRTSGGSYEQYF. The CDR3, as DNA: TGTGCCAGCTCTCGGACTAGCGGGGGGTCTTACGAGCAGTACTTC. The chain recombines TRBV18 with TRBJ2-7; TRBD2 matches at 14 bases. CDR3 size: 15 residues. Germline assignment: CDR1 KGHSH and CDR2 LQKENI. V lost 6 bases to trimming and J lost 4 bases; unmatched junction nucleotides: 5.